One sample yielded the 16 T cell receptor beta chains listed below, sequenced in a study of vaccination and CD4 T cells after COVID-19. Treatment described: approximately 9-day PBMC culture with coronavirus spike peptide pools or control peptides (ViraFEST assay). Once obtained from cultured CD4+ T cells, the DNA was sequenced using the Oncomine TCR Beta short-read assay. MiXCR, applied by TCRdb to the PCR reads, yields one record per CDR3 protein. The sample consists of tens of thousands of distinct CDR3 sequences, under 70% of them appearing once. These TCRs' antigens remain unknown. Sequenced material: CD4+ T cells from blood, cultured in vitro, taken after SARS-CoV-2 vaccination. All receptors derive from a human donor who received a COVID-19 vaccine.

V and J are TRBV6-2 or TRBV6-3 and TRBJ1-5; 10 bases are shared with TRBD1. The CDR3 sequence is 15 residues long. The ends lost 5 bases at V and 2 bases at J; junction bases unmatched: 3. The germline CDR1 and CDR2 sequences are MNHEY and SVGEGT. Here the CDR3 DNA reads TGTGCCAGCAGTGCCGGGACAGGGGGCAATCAGCCCCAGCATTTT. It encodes CASSAGTGGNQPQHF.

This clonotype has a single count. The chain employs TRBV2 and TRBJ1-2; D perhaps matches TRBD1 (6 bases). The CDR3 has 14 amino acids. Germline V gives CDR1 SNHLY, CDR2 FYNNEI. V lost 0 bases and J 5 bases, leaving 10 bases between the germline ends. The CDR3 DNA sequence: TGTGCCAGCAGTGAAGCTCGAACAGGGTATGGCTACACCTTC. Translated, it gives CASSEARTGYGYTF.

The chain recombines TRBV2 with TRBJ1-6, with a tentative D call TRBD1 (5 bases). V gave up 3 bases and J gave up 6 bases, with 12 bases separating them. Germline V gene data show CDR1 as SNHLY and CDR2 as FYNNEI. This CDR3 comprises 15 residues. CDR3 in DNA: TGTGCCAGCAGTGAGGACATTGGTGGTAATTCACCCCTCCACTTT. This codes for CASSEDIGGNSPLHF.

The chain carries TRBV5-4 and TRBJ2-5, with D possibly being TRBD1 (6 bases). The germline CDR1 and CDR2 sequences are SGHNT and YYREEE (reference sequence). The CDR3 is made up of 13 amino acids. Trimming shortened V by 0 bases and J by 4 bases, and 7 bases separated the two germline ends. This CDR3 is CASSLDRVETQYF. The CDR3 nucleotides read TGTGCCAGCAGCTTGGACAGGGTAGAGACCCAGTACTTC.

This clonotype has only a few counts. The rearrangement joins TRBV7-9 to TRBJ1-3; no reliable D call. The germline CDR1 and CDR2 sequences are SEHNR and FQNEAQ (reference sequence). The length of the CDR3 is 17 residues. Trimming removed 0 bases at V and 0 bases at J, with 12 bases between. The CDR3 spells CASSLASGDYSGNTIYF. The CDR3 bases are TGTGCCAGCAGCTTAGCTTCCGGGGATTACTCTGGAAACACCATATATTTT.

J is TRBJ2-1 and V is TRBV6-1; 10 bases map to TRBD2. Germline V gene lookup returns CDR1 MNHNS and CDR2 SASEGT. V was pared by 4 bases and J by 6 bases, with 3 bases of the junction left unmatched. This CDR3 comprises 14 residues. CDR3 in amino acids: CASSVKRGGNEQFF. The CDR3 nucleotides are TGTGCCAGCAGTGTCAAGCGGGGGGGCAATGAGCAGTTCTTC.

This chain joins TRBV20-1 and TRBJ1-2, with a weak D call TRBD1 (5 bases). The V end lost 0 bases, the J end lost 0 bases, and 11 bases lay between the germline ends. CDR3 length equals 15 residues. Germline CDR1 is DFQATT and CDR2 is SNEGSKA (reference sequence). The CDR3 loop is CSARETGGTNYGYTF. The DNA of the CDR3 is TGCAGTGCTAGAGAAACAGGAGGGACTAACTATGGCTACACCTTC.

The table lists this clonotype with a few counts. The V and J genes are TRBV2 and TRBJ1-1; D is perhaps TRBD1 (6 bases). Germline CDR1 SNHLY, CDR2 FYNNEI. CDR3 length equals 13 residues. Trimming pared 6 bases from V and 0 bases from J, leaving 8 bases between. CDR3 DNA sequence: TGTGCCAGCAGGACAGGTTTGAACACTGAAGCTTTCTTT. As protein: CASRTGLNTEAFF.

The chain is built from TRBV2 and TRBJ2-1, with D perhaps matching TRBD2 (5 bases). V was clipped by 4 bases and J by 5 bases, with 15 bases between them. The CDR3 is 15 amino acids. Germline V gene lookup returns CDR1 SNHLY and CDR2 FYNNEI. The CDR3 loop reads CASSARGLDNNEQFF. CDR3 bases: TGTGCCAGCAGTGCCCGGGGTCTCGATAACAATGAGCAGTTCTTC. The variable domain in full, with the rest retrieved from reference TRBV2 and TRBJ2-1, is EPEVTQTPSHQVTQMGQEVILRCVPISNHLYFYWYRQILGQKVEFLVSFYNNEISEKSEIFDDQFSVERPDGSNFTLKIRSTKLEDSAMYFCASSARGLDNNEQFFGPGTRLTVL.

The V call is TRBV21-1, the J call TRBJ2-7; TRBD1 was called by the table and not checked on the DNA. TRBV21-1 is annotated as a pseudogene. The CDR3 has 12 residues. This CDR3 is CASNTGCYEQYF. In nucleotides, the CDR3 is TGTGCCAGCAATACAGGATGTTACGAGCAGTACTTC.

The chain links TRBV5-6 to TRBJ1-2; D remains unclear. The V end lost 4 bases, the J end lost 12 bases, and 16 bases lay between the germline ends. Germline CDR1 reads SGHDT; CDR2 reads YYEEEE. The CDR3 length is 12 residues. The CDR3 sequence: CASSPFAGSHTF. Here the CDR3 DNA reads TGTGCCAGCAGCCCCTTCGCGGGGTCCCACACCTTC. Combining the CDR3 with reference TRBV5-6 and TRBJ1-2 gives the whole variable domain DAGVTQSPTHLIKTRGQQVTLRCSPKSGHDTVSWYQQALGQGPQFIFQYYEEEERQRGNFPDRFSGHQFPNYSSELNVNALLLGDSALYLCASSPFAGSHTFGSGTRLTVV.

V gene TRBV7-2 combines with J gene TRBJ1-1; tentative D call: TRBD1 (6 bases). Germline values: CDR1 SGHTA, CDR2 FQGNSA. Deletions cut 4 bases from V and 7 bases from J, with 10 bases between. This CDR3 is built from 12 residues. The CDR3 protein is CASSYTGFEAFF. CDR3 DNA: TGTGCCAGCAGCTATACAGGGTTTGAAGCTTTCTTT. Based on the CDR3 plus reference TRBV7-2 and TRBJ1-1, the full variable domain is GAGVSQSPSNKVTEKGKDVELRCDPISGHTALYWYRQSLGQGLEFLIYFQGNSAPDKSGLPSDRFSAERTGGSVSTLTIQRTQQEDSAVYLCASSYTGFEAFFGQGTRLTVV.

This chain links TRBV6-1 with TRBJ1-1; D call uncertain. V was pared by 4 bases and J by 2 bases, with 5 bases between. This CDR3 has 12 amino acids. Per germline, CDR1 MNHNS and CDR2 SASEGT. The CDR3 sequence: CASSGYNTEAFF. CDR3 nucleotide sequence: TGTGCCAGCAGTGGCTATAACACTGAAGCTTTCTTT.

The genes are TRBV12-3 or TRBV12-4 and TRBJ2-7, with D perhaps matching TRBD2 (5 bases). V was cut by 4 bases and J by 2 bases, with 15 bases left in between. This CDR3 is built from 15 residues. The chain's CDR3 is CASSSSDRGTYEQYF. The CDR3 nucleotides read TGTGCCAGCAGTTCGTCTGACCGGGGTACCTACGAGCAGTACTTC.

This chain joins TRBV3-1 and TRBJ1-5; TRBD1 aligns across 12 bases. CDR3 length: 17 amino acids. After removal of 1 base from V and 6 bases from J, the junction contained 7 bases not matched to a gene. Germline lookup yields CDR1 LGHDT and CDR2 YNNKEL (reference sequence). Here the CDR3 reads CASSQAGTGGLGQPQHF. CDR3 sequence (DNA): TGTGCCAGCAGCCAAGCCGGGACAGGGGGCCTCGGTCAGCCCCAGCATTTT.

As DNA, the CDR3 is TGTGCCAGCAGCTTAGCGTTCCAAGGGGCTGGTGAAAAACTGTTTTTT. Translated, it gives CASSLAFQGAGEKLFF. The chain is built from TRBV7-9 and TRBJ1-4; the D gene is possibly TRBD1 (5 bases). The CDR3 is 16 residues long. Germline V gene lookup returns CDR1 SEHNR and CDR2 FQNEAQ (reference sequence). V gave up 0 bases and J gave up 7 bases, with 15 bases separating them.